This T cell receptor (beta chain) was observed in a study of blood T cell repertoires in COVID-19 (dated by TCRdb to about 2020). In the study overall: Samples covering the acute and convalescent phases of COVID-19 were provided by collaborators in the United States, Italy and Spain. The prospective study material was composed of cDNA or gDNA derived from T cells, B-cell-depleted T cells, or PBMCs. Subjects who had been exposed to COVID-19, were actively infected with it, or had recovered from it provided the deeply sampled blood TCRbeta repertoires that made up the dataset. A freely available public database, intended as a resource for researchers studying the immune response to SARS-CoV-2, is where the repertoires were released. Samples were obtained from the ongoing ImmuneRACE study (first 160 participants) and from some 1,300 subjects provided by 6 global collaborators. The sample metadata nearly always contained a de-identified subject ID, COVID-19 status, age in years and sex. Where available, HLA class I and class II types were obtained from metadata supplied by the sample provider rather than from assay-based typing.

In the germline V gene (reference sequence), CDR1 corresponds to GTSNPN and CDR2 to SVGIG. Spanning cysteine to phenylalanine, the CDR3 consists of 15 amino acids. Only CDR3 DNA remains: 45 bases, in frame from the first base. V is shortened by 3 bases, J by 3 bases, and the region joining them spans 18 bases. In Seattle, one collaborating source enrolled patients while the infection was active and tracked those patients longitudinally over the course of disease. The collaborating institutions used their own protocols to collect whole blood in K2EDTA tubes. For TCRbeta analysis, collaborators shipped samples as frozen whole blood, isolated PBMCs, or DNA extracted from either of those sample types. What the research found in general, with its limitations: How much clinical and demographic metadata was included differed by source and by participant, and the metadata was provided uncurated.

TCRbeta CDR3 regions were amplified from genomic DNA by means of the immunoSEQ Assay, a bias-controlled multiplex PCR. As for the original processing: The number of nucleated cells in each sample was estimated from the amplification of reference gene primers within the assay. To quantify the absolute abundance of each unique TCRbeta CDR3 rearrangement, sequence reads were collapsed and filtered. For each sample, productive Simpson clonality was calculated as the square root of Simpson's diversity index over productive rearrangements. TCRdb mirrors the immuneACCESS table, restricted to in-frame sequences. Some clones are absent from its copies; in checked studies, under half trace to an unresolved V gene, and the reason for the others is unknown. The D gene and trimming were derived from the DNA, and the V and J assignments and clone size from that table. Recorded for this sample are approximately 500,000 clones; 85% to 90% of them occurred a single time. The ten most abundant clones make up 7.8% of the sample.

About this clone: The antigen it binds to is not known. One base away there is no much larger clone; base qualities are not given.

Material for sequencing was peripheral blood. The sequence links TRBV30 to TRBJ2-7; matching of 6 bases hints at TRBD2 as the D gene. The TCR comes from a woman in her fifties or sixties with COVID-19, enrolled during active disease. The DNA reads as follows: TGTGCCTGGAGCGGCGACCGAGGAGGGAACTACGAGCAGTACTTC. Its protein product is CAWSGDRGGNYEQYF. The variable domain in full, with residues beyond the CDR3 obtained from the reference TRBV30 and TRBJ2-7 genes, is SQTIHQWPATLVQPVGSPLSLECTVEGTSNPNLYWYRQAAGRGLQLLFYSVGIGQISSEVPQNLSASRPQDRQFILSSKKLLLSDSGFYLCAWSGDRGGNYEQYFGPGTRLTVT.